The T cell receptor (beta chain) described here comes from a study of spatial heterogeneity in lung cancer. One entry per CDR3 protein results from TCRdb running MiXCR on the 5' RACE reads. This table has about 52,000 distinct CDR3 sequences, about 7.4% appearing once. Regarding time point: blood at routine non-recurrence follow-up after resection. Whole RNA, isolated from tumor, nontumor lung or frozen PBMC, was sequenced without prior sorting. Looked up from germline, CDR1 is SNHLY and CDR2 is FYNNEI. The CDR3 extends over 13 amino acids. The ends were cut back, 5 bases at V and 0 bases at J, with 8 bases in the middle. Ten or more counts support this clonotype.

Sequenced material: PBMCs, taken at follow-up. The receptor was derived from a female donor with early-stage non-small cell lung cancer. This chain links TRBV2 with TRBJ2-7; tentatively, D is TRBD1 (5 bases). Written as DNA, the CDR3 is TGTGCCAGCAGTCAGGGCTTCTCCTACGAGCAGTACTTC. Amino acids: CASSQGFSYEQYF.